Below, 8 T cell receptor beta chains from the same sample are listed, as sequenced in a study of Ad26.COV2.S vaccination and SARS-CoV-2 variants. Produced via immunoSEQ multiplex PCR; TCRdb's table is partial and in-frame only. The sample yields about 180,000 clones, 87% seen once. This material consisted of peripheral blood, taken after recovery from COVID-19. Every receptor here comes from a human donor who had recovered from COVID-19.

The V and J genes are TRBV4-2 and TRBJ2-7; 9 bases fit TRBD1. Per germline, CDR1 LGHNA and CDR2 YNFKEQ. CDR3 length: 17 amino acids. The ends lost 0 bases at V and 1 base at J; junction bases unmatched: 7. CDR3 DNA: TGTGCCAGCAGCCAAGAAACGACAGGGGGATTATCCTACGAGCAGTACTTC. Translating gives CASSQETTGGLSYEQYF.

This rearrangement joins TRBV21-1 to TRBJ1-2; the table's TRBD1 call for D was not verified on the DNA. TRBV21-1 is a pseudogene. The CDR3 is 15 amino acids. CDR3 DNA: TGTGCCAGCAGCAAAGATGCGACAGAGAACTATGGCTACACCTTC. Protein: CASSKDATENYGYTF.

The V call is TRBV9, the J call TRBJ1-2, with TRBD1 matching over 8 bases. This CDR3 has 14 amino acids. The junction had 4 bases not matched to a gene; V was cut back by 4 bases and J by 2 bases. CDR1 is SGDLS and CDR2 is YYNGEE in the germline V gene. The CDR3, as DNA: TGTGCCAGCAGCACAAGGACAGGGAACTATGGCTACACCTTC. It codes for CASSTRTGNYGYTF.

The rearrangement joins TRBV6-5 to TRBJ2-7; D ambiguous. The CDR3 totals 15 residues. Deletions cut 5 bases from V and 2 bases from J, with 16 bases between. Germline CDR1 MNHEY, CDR2 SVGAGI. For the CDR3, the DNA is TGTGCCAGCAGTCCCTCAGCCCCTGGGGCCTACGAGCAGTACTTC. Its protein is CASSPSAPGAYEQYF.

This sequence joins TRBV7-3 and TRBJ2-2; no firm D call. V gave up 1 base and J gave up 2 bases, with 8 bases separating them. The CDR3 covers 15 residues. The germline CDR1 and CDR2 sequences are SGHTA and FQGTGA. In DNA form, the CDR3 reads TGTGCCAGCAGCTTAAACCAGGTTAACACCGGGGAGCTGTTTTTT. This encodes CASSLNQVNTGELFF.

This chain joins TRBV24-1 and TRBJ2-1; 14 nucleotides align to TRBD2. The V and J ends lost 3 bases and 3 bases, in that order; junction bases with no gene match: 9. This CDR3 has 19 residues. Per germline, CDR1 KGHDR and CDR2 SFDVKD. The CDR3 nucleotides are TGTGCCACCAGTGATACTCCCGGGACTAGCGGGAGAGGCTACAATGAGCAGTTCTTC. It specifies CATSDTPGTSGRGYNEQFF.

The chain links TRBV9 to TRBJ2-4, with D perhaps TRBD1 or TRBD2 (5 bases each). The CDR3 extends over 14 amino acids. The germline V and J ends were trimmed by 4 bases and 9 bases, with 17 bases remaining between them. CDR1 is SGDLS and CDR2 is YYNGEE in the germline V gene. The CDR3 DNA is TGTGCCAGCAGCCCCGGGGCCTGGGAAAGCATTCAGTACTTC. This translates into CASSPGAWESIQYF.

This chain joins TRBV7-3 and TRBJ2-6; D is perhaps TRBD1 (5 bases). The CDR3 contains 17 residues. Per germline, CDR1 SGHTA and CDR2 FQGTGA. Trimming cost V 1 base and J 3 bases, with 13 bases left between them. The CDR3 DNA follows: TGTGCCAGCAGCTTAATTTCAGGGTCAAGTGGGGCCAACGTCCTGACTTTC. Translation gives CASSLISGSSGANVLTF.